This TCR beta chain was sequenced for a study of T cells in Graves' hyperthyroidism and ophthalmopathy. The table lists this clonotype with many counts. Germline values: CDR1 SNHLY, CDR2 FYNNEI. The CDR3 runs 14 residues. V dropped 6 bases and J dropped 5 bases, with 16 bases sitting between them. Any patient presenting with uncontrolled infection, other autoimmune disease, pregnancy or lactation was left out. Researchers took RNA transcripts and amplified the TCR beta CDR3 regions from them. HTBI primers drove first-round RT-PCR of the TCR CDR3. TCRdb re-called the multiplex PCR reads through MiXCR, storing one row per CDR3 protein. In the table there are over 350,000 distinct CDR3 sequences, around 15% of which are singletons.

What was sequenced was blood. The rearrangement uses TRBV2 and TRBJ2-5; possibly TRBD1 for D (7 bases). This sequence was found in a man aged 45-65 years with Graves' ophthalmopathy. The CDR3 coding sequence is TGTGCCAGCAGCGAAAGGGGGCGGGGTGAGACCCAGTACTTC. The encoded protein is CASSERGRGETQYF.